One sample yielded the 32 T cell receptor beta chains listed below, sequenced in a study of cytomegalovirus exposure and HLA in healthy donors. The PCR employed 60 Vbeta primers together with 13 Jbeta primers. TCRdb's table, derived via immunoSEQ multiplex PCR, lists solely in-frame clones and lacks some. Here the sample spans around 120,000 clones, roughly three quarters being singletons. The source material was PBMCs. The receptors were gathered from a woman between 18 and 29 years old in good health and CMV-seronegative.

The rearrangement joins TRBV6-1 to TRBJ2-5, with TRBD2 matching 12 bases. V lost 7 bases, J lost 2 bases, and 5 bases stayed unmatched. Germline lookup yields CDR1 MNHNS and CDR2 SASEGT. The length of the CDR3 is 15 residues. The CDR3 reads CASTEGLAGQETQYF. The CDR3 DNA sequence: TGTGCCAGCACCGAAGGACTAGCGGGGCAAGAGACCCAGTACTTC.

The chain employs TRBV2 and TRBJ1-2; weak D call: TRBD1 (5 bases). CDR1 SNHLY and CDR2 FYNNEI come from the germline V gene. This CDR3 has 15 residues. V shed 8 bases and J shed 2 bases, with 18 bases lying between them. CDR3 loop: CASLFGAGLNYGYTF. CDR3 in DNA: TGTGCCAGCCTATTTGGGGCAGGCCTAAACTATGGCTACACCTTC.

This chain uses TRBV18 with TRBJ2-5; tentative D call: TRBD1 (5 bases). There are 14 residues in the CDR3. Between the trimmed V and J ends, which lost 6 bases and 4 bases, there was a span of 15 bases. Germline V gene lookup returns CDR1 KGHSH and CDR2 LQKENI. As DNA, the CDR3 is TGTGCCAGCTCCCCGCTAAACGACAGAGAGACCCAGTACTTC. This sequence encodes CASSPLNDRETQYF. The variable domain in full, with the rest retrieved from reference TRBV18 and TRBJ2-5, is NAGVMQNPRHLVRRRGQEARLRCSPMKGHSHVYWYRQLPEEGLKFMVYLQKENIIDESGMPKERFSAEFPKEGPSILRIQQVVRGDSAAYFCASSPLNDRETQYFGPGTRLLVL.

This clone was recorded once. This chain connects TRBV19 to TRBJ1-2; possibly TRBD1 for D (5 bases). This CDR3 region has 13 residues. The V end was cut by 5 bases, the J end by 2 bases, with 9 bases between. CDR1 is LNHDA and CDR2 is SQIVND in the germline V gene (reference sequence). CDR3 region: CASSVQVNYGYTF. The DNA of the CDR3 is TGTGCCAGTAGTGTACAGGTCAACTATGGCTACACCTTC.

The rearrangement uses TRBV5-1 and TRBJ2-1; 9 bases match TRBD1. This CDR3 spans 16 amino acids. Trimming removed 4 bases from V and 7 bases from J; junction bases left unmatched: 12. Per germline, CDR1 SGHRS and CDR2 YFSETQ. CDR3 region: CASSAWGGQGVNEQFF. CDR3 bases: TGCGCCAGCAGCGCATGGGGGGGACAGGGTGTGAATGAGCAGTTCTTC.

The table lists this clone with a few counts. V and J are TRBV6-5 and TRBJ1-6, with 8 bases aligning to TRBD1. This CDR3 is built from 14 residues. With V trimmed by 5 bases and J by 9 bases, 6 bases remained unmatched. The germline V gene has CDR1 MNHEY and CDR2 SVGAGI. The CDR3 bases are TGTGCCAGCAGTACTCGACAGGGGAGTTCACCCCTCCACTTT. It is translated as CASSTRQGSSPLHF.

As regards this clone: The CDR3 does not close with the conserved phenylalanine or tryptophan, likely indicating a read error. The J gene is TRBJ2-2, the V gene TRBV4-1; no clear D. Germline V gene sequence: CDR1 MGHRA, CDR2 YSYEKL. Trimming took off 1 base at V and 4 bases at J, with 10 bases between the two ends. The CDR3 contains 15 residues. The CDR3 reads CASSQVGQSTGELFV. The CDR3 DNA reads TGCGCCAGCAGCCAAGTGGGTCAGAGCACCGGGGAGCTGTTTGTT.

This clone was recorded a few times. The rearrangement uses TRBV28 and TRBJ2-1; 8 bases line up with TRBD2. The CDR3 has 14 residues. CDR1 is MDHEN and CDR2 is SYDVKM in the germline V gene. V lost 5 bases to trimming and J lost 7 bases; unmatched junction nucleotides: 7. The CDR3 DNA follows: TGTGCCAGCAGTCCGGGGGGGCTGTTTAATGAGCAGTTCTTC. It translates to CASSPGGLFNEQFF.

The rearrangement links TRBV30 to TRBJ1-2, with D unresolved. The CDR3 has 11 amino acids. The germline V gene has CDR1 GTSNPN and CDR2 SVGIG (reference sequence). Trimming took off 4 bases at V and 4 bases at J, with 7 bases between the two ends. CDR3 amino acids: CAWTQSYGYTF. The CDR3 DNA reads TGTGCCTGGACGCAGTCCTATGGCTACACCTTC.

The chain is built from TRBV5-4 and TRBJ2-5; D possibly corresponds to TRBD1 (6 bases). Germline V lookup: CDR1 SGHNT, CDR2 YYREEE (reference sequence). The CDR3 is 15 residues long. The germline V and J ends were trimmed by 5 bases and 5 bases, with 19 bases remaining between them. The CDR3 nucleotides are TGTGCCAGCAGGGGACAACAGGGCTGGGGGGAGACCCAGTACTTC. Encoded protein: CASRGQQGWGETQYF. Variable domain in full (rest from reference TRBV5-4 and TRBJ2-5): ETGVTQSPTHLIKTRGQQVTLRCSSQSGHNTVSWYQQALGQGPQFIFQYYREEENGRGNFPPRFSGLQFPNYSSELNVNALELDDSALYLCASRGQQGWGETQYFGPGTRLLVL.

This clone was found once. The CDR3 loop is CSVEEWAANTEAFF. The CDR3 DNA follows: TGCAGCGTTGAAGAATGGGCAGCGAACACTGAAGCTTTCTTT. The chain is built from TRBV29-1 and TRBJ1-1; no firm D call. The CDR3 totals 14 residues. Germline V gives CDR1 SQVTM, CDR2 ANQGSEA. V was shortened by 0 bases and J by 1 base, with 9 bases between the two germline ends.

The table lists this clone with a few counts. In DNA form, the CDR3 reads TGCGCCAGCAGCTTGACGACTAGCGGGGGGCTCTACGAGCAGTACTTC. Amino acids: CASSLTTSGGLYEQYF. The J gene is TRBJ2-7, the V gene TRBV5-1, with 13 nucleotides matching TRBD2. The CDR3 runs 16 residues. The trim removed 1 base at V and 3 bases at J, leaving 4 bases unmatched. The germline V gene encodes CDR1 SGHRS and CDR2 YFSETQ.

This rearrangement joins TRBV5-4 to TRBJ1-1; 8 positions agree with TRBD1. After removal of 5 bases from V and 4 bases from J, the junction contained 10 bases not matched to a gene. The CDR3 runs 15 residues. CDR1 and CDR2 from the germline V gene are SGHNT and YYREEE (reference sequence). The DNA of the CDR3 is TGTGCCAGCAGTCCGGCCGGACAGGGTATCACTGAAGCTTTCTTT. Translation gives CASSPAGQGITEAFF.

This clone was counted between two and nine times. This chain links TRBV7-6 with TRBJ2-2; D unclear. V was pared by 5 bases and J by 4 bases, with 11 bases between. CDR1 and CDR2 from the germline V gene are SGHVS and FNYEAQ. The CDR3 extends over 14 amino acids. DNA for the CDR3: TGTGCCAGCAGCCGAGGCGGCGTCACCGGGGAGCTGTTTTTT. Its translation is CASSRGGVTGELFF.

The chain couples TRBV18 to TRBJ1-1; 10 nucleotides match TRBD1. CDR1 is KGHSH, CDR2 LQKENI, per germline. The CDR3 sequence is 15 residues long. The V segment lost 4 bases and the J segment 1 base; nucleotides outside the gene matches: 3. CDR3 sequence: CASSLGQGENTEAFF. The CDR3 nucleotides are TGTGCCAGCTCACTCGGACAGGGGGAGAACACTGAAGCTTTCTTT.

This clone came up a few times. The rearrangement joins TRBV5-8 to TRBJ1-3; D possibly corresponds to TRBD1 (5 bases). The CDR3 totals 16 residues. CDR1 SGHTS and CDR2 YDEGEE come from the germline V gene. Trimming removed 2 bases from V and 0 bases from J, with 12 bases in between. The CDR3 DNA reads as TGTGCCAGCAGCTTCGGACACCCGAGCTCTGGAAACACCATATATTTT. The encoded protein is CASSFGHPSSGNTIYF.

For the CDR3, the DNA is TGTGCCAGCAGTTCCGCGGGACAGGGCTTCCACGAGCAGTACTTC. This gives the protein CASSSAGQGFHEQYF. The V gene is TRBV6-5, the J gene TRBJ2-7; 9 bases map to TRBD1. Germline assignment: CDR1 MNHEY and CDR2 SVGAGI. The CDR3 consists of 15 residues. V was pared by 4 bases and J by 5 bases, with 9 bases of the junction left unmatched.

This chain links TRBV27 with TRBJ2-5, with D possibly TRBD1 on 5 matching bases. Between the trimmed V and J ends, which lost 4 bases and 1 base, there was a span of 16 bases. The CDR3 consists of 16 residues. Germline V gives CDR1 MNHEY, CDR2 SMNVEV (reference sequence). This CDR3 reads CASSSTEDWTQETQYF. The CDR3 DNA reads TGTGCCAGCAGTTCGACAGAGGATTGGACCCAAGAGACCCAGTACTTC.

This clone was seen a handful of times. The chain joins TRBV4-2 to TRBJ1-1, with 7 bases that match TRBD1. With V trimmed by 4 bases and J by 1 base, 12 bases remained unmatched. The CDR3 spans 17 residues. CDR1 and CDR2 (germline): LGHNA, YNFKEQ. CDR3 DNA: TGTGCCAGCAGCCTGACTCCCGAGAGGGGGCCGAACACTGAAGCTTTCTTT. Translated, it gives CASSLTPERGPNTEAFF.

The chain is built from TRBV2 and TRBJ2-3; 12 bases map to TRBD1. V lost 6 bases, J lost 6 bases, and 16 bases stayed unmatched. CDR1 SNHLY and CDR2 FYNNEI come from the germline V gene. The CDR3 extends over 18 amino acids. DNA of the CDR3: TGTGCCAGCAGGTTGGGACAGGGGGCGACCCTCAATGGGGATACGCAGTATTTT. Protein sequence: CASRLGQGATLNGDTQYF.

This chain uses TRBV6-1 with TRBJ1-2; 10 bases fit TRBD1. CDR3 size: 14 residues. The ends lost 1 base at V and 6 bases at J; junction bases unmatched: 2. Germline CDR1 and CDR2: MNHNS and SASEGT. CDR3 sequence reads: CASSEDGTGDGYTF. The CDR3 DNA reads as TGTGCCAGCAGTGAAGACGGGACAGGGGATGGCTACACCTTC.

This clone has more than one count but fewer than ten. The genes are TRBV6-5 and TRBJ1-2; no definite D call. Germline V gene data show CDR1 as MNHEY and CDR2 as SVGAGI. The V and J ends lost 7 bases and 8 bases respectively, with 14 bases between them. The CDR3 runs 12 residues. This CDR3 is CASTGPGMGYTF. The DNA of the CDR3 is TGTGCCAGCACCGGCCCCGGGATGGGCTACACCTTC.

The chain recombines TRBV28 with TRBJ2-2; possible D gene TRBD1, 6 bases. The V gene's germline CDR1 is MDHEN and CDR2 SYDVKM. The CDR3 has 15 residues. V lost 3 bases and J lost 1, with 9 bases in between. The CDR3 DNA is TGTGCCAGCAGTTTCGGGACAAGGAACACCGGGGAGCTGTTTTTT. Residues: CASSFGTRNTGELFF.

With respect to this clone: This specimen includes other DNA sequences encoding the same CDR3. The CDR3, as DNA: TGCGCCAGCAGCTTATCCCAGAACACTGAAGCTTTCTTT. This translates into CASSLSQNTEAFF. The J gene is TRBJ1-1, the V gene TRBV5-1; D remains ambiguous. The germline CDR1 and CDR2 sequences are SGHRS and YFSETQ. Trimming cost V 2 bases and J 1 base, with 6 bases left between them. The CDR3 sequence is 13 residues long.

Here the CDR3 DNA reads TGTGCCAGCAGCCCCGGGTCTTCTGGGGCCAACGTCCTGACTTTC. This codes for CASSPGSSGANVLTF. The J gene is TRBJ2-6, the V gene TRBV28; D is uncertain. This CDR3 has 15 residues. Per germline, CDR1 MDHEN and CDR2 SYDVKM. Trimming removed 6 bases from V and 1 base from J, with 10 bases in between.

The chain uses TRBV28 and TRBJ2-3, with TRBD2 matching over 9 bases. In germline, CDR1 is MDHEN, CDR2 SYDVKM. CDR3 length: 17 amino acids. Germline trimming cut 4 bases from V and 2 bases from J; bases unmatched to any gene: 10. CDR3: CASSSPLRLADTDTQYF. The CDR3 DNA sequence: TGTGCCAGCAGTTCACCCCTGAGACTAGCGGACACAGATACGCAGTATTTT.

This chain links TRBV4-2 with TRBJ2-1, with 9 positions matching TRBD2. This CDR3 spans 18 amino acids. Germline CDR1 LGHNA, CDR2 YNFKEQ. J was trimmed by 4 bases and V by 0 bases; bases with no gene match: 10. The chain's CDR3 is CASSQELIAGVGYNEQFF. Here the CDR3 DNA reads TGTGCCAGCAGCCAAGAGCTTATAGCGGGGGTGGGGTACAATGAGCAGTTCTTC.

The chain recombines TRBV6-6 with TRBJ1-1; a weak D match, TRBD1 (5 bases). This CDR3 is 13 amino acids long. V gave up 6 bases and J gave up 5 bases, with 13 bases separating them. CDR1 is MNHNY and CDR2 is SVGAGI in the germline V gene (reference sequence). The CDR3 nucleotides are TGTGCCAGCAGACTCCCGGGGGGGACTGAAGCTTTCTTT. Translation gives CASRLPGGTEAFF.

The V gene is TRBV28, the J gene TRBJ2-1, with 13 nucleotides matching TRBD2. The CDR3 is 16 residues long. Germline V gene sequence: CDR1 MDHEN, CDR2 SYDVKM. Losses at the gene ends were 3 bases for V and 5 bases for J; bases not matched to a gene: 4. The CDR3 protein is CASSLLGTSGDNEQFF. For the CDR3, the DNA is TGTGCCAGCAGTTTGCTCGGGACTAGCGGGGACAATGAGCAGTTCTTC.

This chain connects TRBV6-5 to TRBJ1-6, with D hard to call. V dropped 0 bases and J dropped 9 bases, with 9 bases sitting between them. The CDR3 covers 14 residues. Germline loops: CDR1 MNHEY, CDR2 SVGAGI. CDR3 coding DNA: TGTGCCAGCAGTTACTCGACGGGTGGTTCACCCCTCCACTTT. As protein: CASSYSTGGSPLHF.

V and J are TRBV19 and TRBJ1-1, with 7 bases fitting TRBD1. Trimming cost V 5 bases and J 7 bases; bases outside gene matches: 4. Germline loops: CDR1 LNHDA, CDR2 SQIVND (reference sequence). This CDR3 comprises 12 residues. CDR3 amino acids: CASSVRDSEAFF. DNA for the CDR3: TGTGCCAGTAGTGTTCGGGACAGTGAAGCTTTCTTT.

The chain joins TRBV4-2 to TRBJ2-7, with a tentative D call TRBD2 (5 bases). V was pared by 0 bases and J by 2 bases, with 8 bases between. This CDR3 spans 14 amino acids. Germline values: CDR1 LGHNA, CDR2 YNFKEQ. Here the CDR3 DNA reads TGTGCCAGCAGCCAAGACGCGAGGGCCTACGAGCAGTACTTC. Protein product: CASSQDARAYEQYF.